This T cell receptor beta chain was identified in a study of beta chain features in type 1 diabetes (dated by TCRdb to the late 2010s). About the study as a whole: Patients and healthy donors did not differ in mean age, gender distribution, total cell number or subset yield. In the study, TCRB repertoires of sorted circulating CD4+ T cell subsets from recently diagnosed type 1 diabetes patients were compared with those of matched healthy donors. Across all samples, around 99 million sorted cells were examined, and cell number per subset correlated strongly with RNA yield. Naive and central memory subsets were obtained from all 30 or so donors, but regulatory and stem cell-like memory subsets were isolated from only 8 patients and 8 healthy donors.

Overall results and qualifications from the work: Naive, central memory and regulatory TCRB repertoires appeared to be more similar among patients than among healthy donors. Because the HLA sub-analyses included only small numbers of individuals, any influence of HLA type on TCRB rearrangement was left unresolved. Shorter templates might have been favored by PCR, but patient and control samples were amplified and corrected together, so both groups would have been affected equally by any skew. At VDJ recombination sites, patients with type 1 diabetes made fewer insertions and deleted more nucleotides, a pattern implying thymic rearrangement abnormalities. Because cDNA rather than genomic DNA was sequenced, highly expressing activated cells could have been over-represented, although no difference in activation and CD3 levels was found between groups. In all four CD4+ subsets, TCRB CDR3 length was moderately but significantly shorter in type 1 diabetes patients.

The High Capacity cDNA Reverse Transcription Kit was used to reverse transcribe all of the isolated RNA, meaning that expressed TCRB transcripts were what got sequenced. Deep immunoSEQ sequencing was performed on naive, central memory and regulatory T cell samples, with an average of roughly 3.6 million total reads per sample. Sorted cells were lysed in RLT buffer, and RNA was extracted using DNase-treated RNeasy Micro or Mini kits according to cell number. To prevent cross-contamination, each cell subset was processed individually, whereas patient and healthy donor samples were processed jointly. The immunoSEQ multiplex PCR was used to amplify TCRB sequences from cDNA, yielding 87-bp fragments that span the CDR3 region. Sequencing of the amplicons was done on the Illumina HiSeq platform. Per the authors' processing: Synthetic template baselines were used to correct PCR bias computationally, reads within Hamming distance 2 were collapsed together, and singletons that could not be merged were discarded. By aligning reads against IMGT, V, D and J genes, CDR3 length, and insertions or deletions at six rearrangement sites were assigned. Clonotype counts were normalized to sorted cell number within each subset before computing true diversity and Gini coefficients with the tcR R package. The overlap coefficient, calculated on TCRB nucleotide sequences, was used to quantify repertoire sharing. Out-of-frame TCRB sequences from naive cells were analyzed as a proxy for the pre-selection repertoire. TCRdb holds this immuneACCESS table with in-frame rearrangements only. Some clones are missing; in checked studies, unresolved V genes explain under half, and the rest has no known cause. For V, J and clone size, that table is used; D and trimming come from the DNA. The table for this sample lists 250,000 to 300,000 clones; around 22% of them were counted only once. Jointly, the top ten make up 0.012% of the sample.

V is pared back by 3 bases and J by 6 bases, with 14 bases lying between the germline termini. The germline V gene yields SQVTM for CDR1 and ANQGSEA for CDR2. Its CDR3 holds 13 amino acids, cysteine through phenylalanine. The only DNA kept is the CDR3, 39 bases in frame from the first base. From each donor, a single peripheral blood sample of around 120 mL on average was drawn into heparinised tubes. A BD FACSAria II and a panel including CD45RO, CCR7, CD25, CD127, CD95 and CD27 were used to sort naive, central memory, regulatory and stem cell-like memory CD4+ T cells. All sorted populations exceeded 95% purity. PBMCs were isolated right away by Lymphoprep density gradient centrifugation and were stained directly, without culture. So that batch effects would be minimized, each experiment stained and sorted samples in pairs, pairing one healthy donor with one patient. About this clone: This clone's antigen is unknown. Nothing much larger sits one base from this clone, and base qualities are not available.

The clonotype was recovered from a woman in her 30s with type 1 diabetes. This receptor chain uses TRBV29-1 and TRBJ2-5; a weak D assignment points to TRBD1 (6 bases agree). The specimen was naive CD4+ T cells from blood. The cell subset or site tag for this specimen amounts to: true naive CD4+ T cells. DNA sequence: TGCAGCGTTGAGGGGGCGGGCGTGAAGACCCAGTACTTC. Its protein is CSVEGAGVKTQYF.